A single sample is the source of the 30 T cell receptor beta chains below, sequenced in a study of T cell changes during pregnancy in multiple sclerosis (dated by TCRdb to between 2019 and 2020). Receptor libraries were prepared by the immunoSEQ multiplex PCR assay. TCRdb stores this immuneACCESS table with in-frame sequences only. Part of the clones is absent; in the studies checked, under half of the shortfall reflects unresolved V genes, and no reason is known for the rest. This sample is represented by 69,000 or so clones; roughly 91% of them were singletons. The leading ten clones occupy roughly 1.3% of the sample. The sample here was peripheral blood, taken in the third trimester of pregnancy. The source is a female donor with multiple sclerosis, enrolled in a pregnancy study.

This clone was counted a single time. The gene calls are TRBV28 and TRBJ1-2, with 7 bases fitting TRBD1. Germline V gene lookup returns CDR1 MDHEN and CDR2 SYDVKM. Unmatched junction bases numbered 17, after V lost 6 bases and J lost 7 bases. The CDR3 extends over 16 amino acids. For the CDR3, the DNA is TGTGCCAGCAGATCGGGACAGATTTGGGGTTCGGGTGGCTACACCTTC. Translation: CASRSGQIWGSGGYTF.

Here the CDR3 reads CASRQGPDSPLHF. The CDR3 DNA follows: TGTGCCAGCAGACAGGGGCCCGATTCACCCCTCCACTTT. The V and J genes are TRBV2 and TRBJ1-6; 7 bases align to TRBD1. CDR3 length: 13 amino acids. Looked up from germline, CDR1 is SNHLY and CDR2 is FYNNEI. The trim removed 6 bases at V and 8 bases at J, leaving 4 bases unmatched.

This chain uses TRBV6-6 with TRBJ2-2, with D maybe TRBD1 (6 bases). Germline loops: CDR1 MNHNY, CDR2 SVGAGI (reference sequence). V lost 2 bases and J 1 base, leaving 8 bases between the germline ends. This CDR3 has 15 amino acids. The CDR3 loop is CASSYATGNTGELFF. In nucleotides, the CDR3 is TGTGCCAGCAGTTACGCGACAGGGAACACCGGGGAGCTGTTTTTT.

The chain is built from TRBV4-1 and TRBJ1-1; no clear D gene. The CDR3 contains 13 residues. Germline CDR1 MGHRA, CDR2 YSYEKL. The V gene lost 3 bases and the J gene lost 4 bases, with 9 bases spanning the gap. CDR3 residues: CASSQGTGTEAFF. The CDR3 DNA reads as TGCGCCAGCAGCCAGGGTACGGGCACTGAAGCTTTCTTT.

This clone appeared a single time. The chain carries TRBV7-2 and TRBJ2-1; tentative D call: TRBD2 (7 bases). CDR1 and CDR2 (germline): SGHTA, FQGNSA. The CDR3 loop spans 18 amino acids. The germline V and J ends were trimmed by 1 base and 8 bases, with 24 bases remaining between them. CDR3 coding DNA: TGTGCCAGCAGCTTAGTCCCCGCCATTGGGGGGGCTGCGGATGAGCAGTTCTTC. This codes for CASSLVPAIGGAADEQFF.

Only one count was recorded for this clone. The chain recombines TRBV4-2 with TRBJ2-1; D is perhaps TRBD2 (6 bases). Deletions cut 0 bases from V and 2 bases from J, with 11 bases between. This CDR3 is 16 amino acids long. Germline V gene sequence: CDR1 LGHNA, CDR2 YNFKEQ. CDR3 nucleotide sequence: TGTGCCAGCAGCCAAGAGGGGGGTCGGGCCTACAATGAGCAGTTCTTC. Protein product: CASSQEGGRAYNEQFF.

The chain employs TRBV19 and TRBJ2-2; TRBD2 is a possible D gene (5 bases). Germline V gives CDR1 LNHDA, CDR2 SQIVND (reference sequence). The CDR3 is 15 residues long. Trimming shortened V by 3 bases and J by 2 bases, and 10 bases separated the two germline ends. CDR3 DNA sequence: TGTGCCAGTAGTATCGGGGAAGCTAACACCGGGGAGCTGTTTTTT. Its protein product is CASSIGEANTGELFF.

The V gene is TRBV18, the J gene TRBJ2-5, with D maybe TRBD1 (5 bases). Germline-derived CDR1 and CDR2 are KGHSH and LQKENI. V shed 3 bases and J shed 6 bases, with 14 bases lying between them. The CDR3 totals 14 residues. The CDR3 DNA reads as TGTGCCAGCTCACCTGGGGCAGGGCTAAAGACCCAGTACTTC. Protein sequence: CASSPGAGLKTQYF. The full variable domain, with the rest looked up from reference TRBV18 and TRBJ2-5, is NAGVMQNPRHLVRRRGQEARLRCSPMKGHSHVYWYRQLPEEGLKFMVYLQKENIIDESGMPKERFSAEFPKEGPSILRIQQVVRGDSAAYFCASSPGAGLKTQYFGPGTRLLVL.

The rearrangement links TRBV12-5 to TRBJ1-5; 7 nucleotides line up with TRBD1. Germline V gene lookup returns CDR1 LGHNT and CDR2 FRNRAP. After removal of 5 bases from V and 2 bases from J, the junction contained 3 bases not matched to a gene. The CDR3 sequence is 14 residues long. The CDR3 bases are TGTGCTAGTGGTCCTGGACAGGGCAATCAGCCCCAGCATTTT. As protein: CASGPGQGNQPQHF.

The rearrangement joins TRBV5-1 to TRBJ2-1; tentative D call: TRBD2 (7 bases). The CDR3 spans 14 residues. The germline V gene encodes CDR1 SGHRS and CDR2 YFSETQ. V was cut by 9 bases and J by 2 bases, with 15 bases left in between. In DNA form, the CDR3 reads TGCGCCACAGGGGAGGGGGAACCCTACAATGAGCAGTTCTTC. Translating gives CATGEGEPYNEQFF.

The chain links TRBV4-1 to TRBJ1-2; D is perhaps TRBD1 (6 bases). CDR1 and CDR2 from the germline V gene are MGHRA and YSYEKL. Trimming removed 1 base at V and 0 bases at J, with 24 bases between. CDR3 length: 20 amino acids. CDR3: CASSQGQDGLPFVSNYGYTF. DNA of the CDR3: TGCGCCAGCAGCCAAGGACAGGACGGGCTTCCTTTCGTTTCTAACTATGGCTACACCTTC.

V is TRBV19 and J is TRBJ2-7; TRBD2 matches 12 bases. CDR1 LNHDA and CDR2 SQIVND come from the germline V gene (reference sequence). This CDR3 has 14 amino acids. V was clipped by 3 bases and J by 5 bases; unmatched bases: 2. Here the CDR3 DNA reads TGTGCCAGTAGTATCCTAGCGGGGGGGGACGAGCAGTACTTC. Its translation: CASSILAGGDEQYF.

In its sample, this clone was seen once. The chain is built from TRBV7-9 and TRBJ1-1, with D perhaps matching TRBD1 (5 bases). The CDR3 totals 13 residues. The germline CDR1 and CDR2 sequences are SEHNR and FQNEAQ (reference sequence). V lost 2 bases, J lost 12 bases, and 16 bases lay in between. CDR3 DNA: TGTGCCAGCAGCTTAAGGGGCGGGGATTCATCTTTCTTT. It codes for CASSLRGGDSSFF.

The chain couples TRBV2 to TRBJ1-2, with TRBD1 matching 10 bases. V was pared by 0 bases and J by 2 bases, with 15 bases of the junction left unmatched. Germline values: CDR1 SNHLY, CDR2 FYNNEI. The CDR3 is made up of 20 amino acids. The CDR3 DNA is TGTGCCAGCAGTGAAGCCCCGGACAGGGGGTATCTCACAGTCAACTATGGCTACACCTTC. It codes for CASSEAPDRGYLTVNYGYTF. Full variable domain (rest looked up from reference TRBV2 and TRBJ1-2): EPEVTQTPSHQVTQMGQEVILRCVPISNHLYFYWYRQILGQKVEFLVSFYNNEISEKSEIFDDQFSVERPDGSNFTLKIRSTKLEDSAMYFCASSEAPDRGYLTVNYGYTFGSGTRLTVV.

This clone has only one observation. The chain has TRBV2 and TRBJ2-5, with 12 bases matching TRBD2. The J segment lost 5 bases and the V segment lost 6 bases, leaving 7 bases of the junction unmatched. CDR3 length equals 15 residues. Per the germline V gene, CDR1 is SNHLY and CDR2 is FYNNEI. The DNA for the CDR3 is TGTGCCAGCAGCCGCGGGACTAGCGGGCGGGAGACCCAGTACTTC. This codes for CASSRGTSGRETQYF.

This chain joins TRBV10-1 and TRBJ1-3; possibly TRBD1 for D (5 bases). Between the trimmed V and J ends, which lost 6 bases and 0 bases, there was a span of 18 bases. CDR3 length: 17 amino acids. Germline CDR1 is WNHNN and CDR2 is SYGVQD (reference sequence). CDR3 in amino acids: CASSRSGNWDSGNTIYF. DNA of the CDR3: TGCGCCAGCAGCCGCTCAGGGAACTGGGACTCTGGAAACACCATATATTTT.

This sequence joins TRBV27 and TRBJ1-1; D unclear. Germline lookup yields CDR1 MNHEY and CDR2 SMNVEV (reference sequence). V lost 2 bases and J lost 6, with 16 bases in between. The CDR3 has 15 amino acids. CDR3 residues: CASSLTWGGSSEAFF. The CDR3, as DNA: TGTGCCAGCAGTTTAACGTGGGGAGGCTCGTCTGAAGCTTTCTTT.

A word on this clone: In the same sample, other DNA sequences code for this CDR3. This chain connects TRBV19 to TRBJ2-7, with 7 bases lining up with TRBD1. Germline V gives CDR1 LNHDA, CDR2 SQIVND (reference sequence). CDR3 length: 13 residues. With V trimmed by 0 bases and J by 4 bases, 0 bases remained unmatched. The DNA of the CDR3 is TGTGCCAGTAGTATAGACAGGGGGTACGAGCAGTACTTC. This encodes CASSIDRGYEQYF.

This chain joins TRBV29-1 and TRBJ1-4, with TRBD1 matching 12 bases. V trimming: 6 bases; J trimming: 8 bases; junction bases outside the gene matches: 7. CDR3 length equals 14 residues. Per the germline V gene, CDR1 is SQVTM and CDR2 is ANQGSEA. This CDR3 is CSVGQGAGGEKLFF. DNA of the CDR3: TGCAGCGTGGGACAGGGGGCAGGAGGGGAAAAACTGTTTTTT.

The chain couples TRBV7-2 to TRBJ1-1; no firm D call. The CDR3 sequence is 14 residues long. Germline CDR1 is SGHTA and CDR2 is FQGNSA. V was shortened by 5 bases and J by 1 base, with 11 bases between the two germline ends. The CDR3 DNA follows: TGTGCCAGCAGCCAAAGCTGGGCGAACACTGAAGCTTTCTTT. Protein product: CASSQSWANTEAFF.

The chain links TRBV28 to TRBJ2-5, with unresolved D. CDR3 size: 12 residues. Germline CDR1 and CDR2: MDHEN and SYDVKM. The V end was cut by 10 bases, the J end by 4 bases, with 13 bases between. CDR3 protein: CATHGSVETQYF. The DNA of the CDR3 is TGTGCCACCCACGGAAGCGTAGAGACCCAGTACTTC.

J is TRBJ1-5 and V is TRBV7-9, with 7 bases matching TRBD1. The CDR3 length is 14 residues. V lost 5 bases to trimming and J lost 3 bases; unmatched junction nucleotides: 4. Germline-derived CDR1 and CDR2 are SEHNR and FQNEAQ (reference sequence). The CDR3 here is CASSPGTDNQPQHF. CDR3 DNA sequence: TGTGCCAGCAGCCCAGGGACAGACAATCAGCCCCAGCATTTT.

The CDR3 sequence: CASSPEAPDRGEKLFF. The DNA for the CDR3 is TGTGCCAGCAGCCCTGAGGCTCCGGACCGGGGGGAAAAACTGTTTTTT. This chain connects TRBV4-2 to TRBJ1-4, with TRBD1 as a possible D gene (5 bases). V was pared by 4 bases and J by 8 bases, with 20 bases between. The CDR3 covers 16 residues. Germline lookup yields CDR1 LGHNA and CDR2 YNFKEQ.

The chain uses TRBV11-2 and TRBJ1-2; D gene unclear. The CDR3 loop spans 11 amino acids. From germline, CDR1 is SGHAT and CDR2 FQNNGV. V gave up 5 bases and J gave up 6 bases, with 7 bases separating them. Here the CDR3 reads CASSPRDGYTF. The CDR3 DNA follows: TGTGCCAGCAGCCCGAGGGATGGCTACACCTTC.

The gene calls are TRBV15 and TRBJ2-1; 13 bases fit TRBD2. V lost 2 bases and J lost 6; bases outside the gene matches: 7. The CDR3 extends over 17 amino acids. Per the germline V gene, CDR1 is LNHNV and CDR2 is YYDKDF (reference sequence). The CDR3 sequence: CATSRLGTSGGANEQFF. DNA of the CDR3: TGTGCCACCAGCAGATTGGGTACTAGCGGGGGGGCCAATGAGCAGTTCTTC.

This chain links TRBV11-3 with TRBJ1-6; TRBD1 agrees at 10 bases. The CDR3 loop spans 15 amino acids. V shed 5 bases, J shed 7 bases, and the junction held 5 bases outside the gene matches. CDR1 and CDR2 from the germline V gene are SGHNT and YENEEA. The CDR3 spells CASSKTGGLNSPLHF. In DNA, the CDR3 is TGTGCCAGCAGCAAGACAGGGGGCCTCAATTCACCCCTCCACTTT.

The V gene is TRBV7-2, the J gene TRBJ2-2, with D possibly TRBD2 on 5 matching bases. V dropped 0 bases and J dropped 7 bases, with 18 bases sitting between them. Germline CDR1 SGHTA, CDR2 FQGNSA. This CDR3 has 17 amino acids. The CDR3 DNA sequence: TGTGCCAGCAGCTTAGCGTTGAGGGCGCGCCCTAGCGGGGAGCTGTTTTTT. The encoded protein is CASSLALRARPSGELFF.

V is TRBV9 and J is TRBJ2-1, with 8 bases identical to TRBD2. The CDR3 extends over 14 amino acids. The germline V gene encodes CDR1 SGDLS and CDR2 YYNGEE. V trimming: 3 bases; J trimming: 5 bases; junction bases outside the gene matches: 4. This chain's CDR3 is CASSESGGNNEQFF. Written as DNA, the CDR3 is TGTGCCAGCAGCGAGAGCGGGGGCAACAATGAGCAGTTCTTC.

This rearrangement joins TRBV9 to TRBJ1-1; the D is unclear. The germline gives CDR1 SGDLS, CDR2 YYNGEE. V lost 4 bases, J lost 4 bases, and 20 bases lay in between. There are 16 residues in the CDR3. The CDR3 DNA follows: TGTGCCAGCAGCCCCGGTATGTCGAGGGTCGGCACTGAAGCTTTCTTT. Its translation is CASSPGMSRVGTEAFF.

The chain is built from TRBV11-3 and TRBJ2-3; TRBD1 matches 7 bases. Germline V gene lookup returns CDR1 SGHNT and CDR2 YENEEA. This CDR3 comprises 15 residues. Trimming took 4 bases from V and 2 from J; bases not matched to a gene: 6. In DNA form, the CDR3 reads TGTGCCAGCAGCTCCCGACAGGGCCTCACAGATACGCAGTATTTT. Translated, it gives CASSSRQGLTDTQYF.